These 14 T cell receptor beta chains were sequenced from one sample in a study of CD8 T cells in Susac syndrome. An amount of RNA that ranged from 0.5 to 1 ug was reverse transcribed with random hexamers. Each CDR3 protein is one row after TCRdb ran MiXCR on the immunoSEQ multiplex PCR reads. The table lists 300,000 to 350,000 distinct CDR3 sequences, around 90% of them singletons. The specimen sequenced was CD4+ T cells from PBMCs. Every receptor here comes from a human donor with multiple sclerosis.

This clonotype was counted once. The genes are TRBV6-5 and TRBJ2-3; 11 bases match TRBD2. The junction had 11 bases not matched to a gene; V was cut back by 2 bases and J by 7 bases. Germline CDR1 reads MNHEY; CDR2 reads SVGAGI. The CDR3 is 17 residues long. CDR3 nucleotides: TGTGCCAGCAGTTACCCGATCGGTAGCGGGAGGGCACATACGCAGTATTTT. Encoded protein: CASSYPIGSGRAHTQYF.

The CDR3 spells CASSMGQGSNQPQHF. CDR3 bases: TGTGCCAGTAGTATGGGACAGGGAAGCAATCAGCCCCAGCATTTT. The J gene is TRBJ1-5, the V gene TRBV19; 9 positions agree with TRBD1. CDR3 size: 15 residues. Per germline, CDR1 LNHDA and CDR2 SQIVND (reference sequence). Germline trimming cut 3 bases from V and 1 base from J; bases unmatched to any gene: 1.

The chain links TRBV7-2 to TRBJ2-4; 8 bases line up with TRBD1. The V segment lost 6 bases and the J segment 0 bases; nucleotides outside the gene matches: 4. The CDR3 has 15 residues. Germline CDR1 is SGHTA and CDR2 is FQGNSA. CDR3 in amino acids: CASRGTGEAKNIQYF. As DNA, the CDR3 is TGTGCCAGCAGGGGGACAGGCGAAGCCAAAAACATTCAGTACTTC.

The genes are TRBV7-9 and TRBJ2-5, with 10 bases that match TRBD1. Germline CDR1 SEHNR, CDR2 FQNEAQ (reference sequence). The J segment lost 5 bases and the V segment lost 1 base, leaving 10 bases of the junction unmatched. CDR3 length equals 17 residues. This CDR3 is CASSLVGGTGDTETQYF. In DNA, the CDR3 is TGTGCCAGCAGCTTAGTTGGAGGGACAGGGGACACTGAGACCCAGTACTTC.

This CDR3 is CSVLGGNGETQYF. The CDR3 nucleotides read TGCAGCGTTCTGGGGGGGAACGGAGAGACCCAGTACTTC. V is TRBV29-1 and J is TRBJ2-5, with 7 bases identical to TRBD2. In germline, CDR1 is SQVTM, CDR2 ANQGSEA. The CDR3 is made up of 13 amino acids. V shed 5 bases, J shed 4 bases, and the junction held 7 bases outside the gene matches.

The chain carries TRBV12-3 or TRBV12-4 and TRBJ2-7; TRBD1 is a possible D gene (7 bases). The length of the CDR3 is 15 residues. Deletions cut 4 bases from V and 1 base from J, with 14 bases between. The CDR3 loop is CASSSQGGRSYEQYF. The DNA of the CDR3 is TGTGCCAGCAGTTCTCAGGGGGGAAGATCCTACGAGCAGTACTTC.

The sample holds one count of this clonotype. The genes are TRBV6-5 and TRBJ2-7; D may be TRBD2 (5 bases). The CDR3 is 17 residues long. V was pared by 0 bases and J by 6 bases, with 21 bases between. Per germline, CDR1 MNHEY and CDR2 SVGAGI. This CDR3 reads CASSYSKGWGGSGEQYF. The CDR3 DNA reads TGTGCCAGCAGTTACTCGAAGGGATGGGGTGGGAGCGGCGAGCAGTACTTC.

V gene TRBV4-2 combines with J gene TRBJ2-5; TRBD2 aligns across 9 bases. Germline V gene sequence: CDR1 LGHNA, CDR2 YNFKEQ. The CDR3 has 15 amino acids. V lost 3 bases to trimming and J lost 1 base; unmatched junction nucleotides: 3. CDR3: CASSQETSGQETQYF. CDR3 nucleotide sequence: TGTGCCAGCAGCCAGGAGACTAGCGGCCAAGAGACCCAGTACTTC.

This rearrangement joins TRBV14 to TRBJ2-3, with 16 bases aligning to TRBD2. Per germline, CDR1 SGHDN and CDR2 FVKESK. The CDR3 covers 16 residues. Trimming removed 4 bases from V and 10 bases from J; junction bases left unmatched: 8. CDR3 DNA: TGTGCCAGCAGCCGGACCGGGACTAGCGGGGGGGAAGCGCAGTATTTT. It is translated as CASSRTGTSGGEAQYF.

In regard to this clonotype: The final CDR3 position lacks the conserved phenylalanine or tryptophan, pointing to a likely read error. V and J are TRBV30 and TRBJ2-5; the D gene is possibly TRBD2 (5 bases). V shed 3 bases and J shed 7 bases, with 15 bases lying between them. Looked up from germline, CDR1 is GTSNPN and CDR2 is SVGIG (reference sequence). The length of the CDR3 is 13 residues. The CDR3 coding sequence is TGTGCCTGGAGCGAGGGCCTCGGAGGGACCCAGTACCTC. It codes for CAWSEGLGGTQYL.

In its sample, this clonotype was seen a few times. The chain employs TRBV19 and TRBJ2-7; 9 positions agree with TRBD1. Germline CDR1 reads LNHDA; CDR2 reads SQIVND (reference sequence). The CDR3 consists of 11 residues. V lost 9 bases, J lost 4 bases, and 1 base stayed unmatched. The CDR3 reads CASGQGYEQYF. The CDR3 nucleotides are TGTGCCAGCGGACAGGGGTACGAGCAGTACTTC.

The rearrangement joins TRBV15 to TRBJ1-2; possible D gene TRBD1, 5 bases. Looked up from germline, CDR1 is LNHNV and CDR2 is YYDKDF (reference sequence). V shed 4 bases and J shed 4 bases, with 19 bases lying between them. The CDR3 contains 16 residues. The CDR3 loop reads CATSKGQGVPIYGYTF. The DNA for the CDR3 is TGTGCCACCAGCAAAGGTCAAGGGGTTCCCATCTATGGCTACACCTTC.

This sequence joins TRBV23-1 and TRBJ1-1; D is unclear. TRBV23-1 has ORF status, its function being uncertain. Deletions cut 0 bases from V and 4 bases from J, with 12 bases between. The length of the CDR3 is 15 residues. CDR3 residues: CASSQSRSGPTEAFF. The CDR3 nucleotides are TGCGCCAGCAGTCAATCTCGATCGGGCCCCACTGAAGCTTTCTTT.

The CDR3 DNA reads as TGTGCCAGCAGCTTATCTCAGGGGACGGCGAATGAGCAGTTCTTC. Its translation: CASSLSQGTANEQFF. The chain uses TRBV7-2 and TRBJ2-1, with TRBD1 as a possible D gene (6 bases). CDR1 and CDR2 (germline): SGHTA, FQGNSA. Trimming cost V 2 bases and J 7 bases, with 15 bases left between them. This CDR3 spans 15 amino acids.